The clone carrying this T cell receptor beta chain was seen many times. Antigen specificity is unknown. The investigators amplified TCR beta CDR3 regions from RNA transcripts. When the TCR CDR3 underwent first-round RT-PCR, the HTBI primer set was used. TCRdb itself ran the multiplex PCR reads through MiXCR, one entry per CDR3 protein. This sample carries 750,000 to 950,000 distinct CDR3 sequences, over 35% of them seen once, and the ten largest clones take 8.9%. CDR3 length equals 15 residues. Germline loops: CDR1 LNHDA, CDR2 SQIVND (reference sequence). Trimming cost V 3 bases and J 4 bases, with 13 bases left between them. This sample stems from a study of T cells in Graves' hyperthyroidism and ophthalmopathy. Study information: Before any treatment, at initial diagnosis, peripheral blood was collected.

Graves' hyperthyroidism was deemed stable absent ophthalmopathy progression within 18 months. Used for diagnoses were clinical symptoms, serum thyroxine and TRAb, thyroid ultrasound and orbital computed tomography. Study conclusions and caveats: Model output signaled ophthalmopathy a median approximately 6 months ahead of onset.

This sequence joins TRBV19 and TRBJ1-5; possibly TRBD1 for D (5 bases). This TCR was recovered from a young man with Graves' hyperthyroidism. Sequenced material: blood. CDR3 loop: CASSMGTIPNQPQHF. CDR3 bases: TGTGCCAGTAGTATGGGGACCATACCTAATCAGCCCCAGCATTTT.